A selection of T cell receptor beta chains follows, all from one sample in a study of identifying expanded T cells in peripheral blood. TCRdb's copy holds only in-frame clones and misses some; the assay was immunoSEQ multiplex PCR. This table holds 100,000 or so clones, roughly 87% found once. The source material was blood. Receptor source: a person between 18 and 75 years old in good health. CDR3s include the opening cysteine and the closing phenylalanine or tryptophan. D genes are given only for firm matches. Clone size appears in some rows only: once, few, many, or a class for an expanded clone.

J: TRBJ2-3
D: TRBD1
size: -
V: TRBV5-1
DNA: TGCGCCAGCAGCCCCCCGGGACAGGGGCAGGAAACGCAGTATTTT
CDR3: CASSPPGQGQETQYF

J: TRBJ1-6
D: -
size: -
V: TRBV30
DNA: TGTGCCTGGAAGTTACAGGGCGCTAGGGTACCCCTCCACTTT
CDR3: CAWKLQGARVPLHF

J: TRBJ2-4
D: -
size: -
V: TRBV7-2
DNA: TGTGCCAGCAGCTTAGTTGGCATTCAGTACTTC
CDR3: CASSLVGIQYF

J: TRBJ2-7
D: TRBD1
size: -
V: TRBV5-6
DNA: TGTGCCAGCAGCCAAGGGACAGACTCCTACGAGCAGTACTTC
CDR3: CASSQGTDSYEQYF

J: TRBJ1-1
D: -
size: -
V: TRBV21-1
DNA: TGTGCCAGCAGCGACCGGGACGGCCTGCCGTCAGCTTTCTTT
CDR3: CASSDRDGLPSAFF

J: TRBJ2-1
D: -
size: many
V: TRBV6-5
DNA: TGTGCCAGCAGTTTTTTCCGGGGGGAGCAGTTCTTC
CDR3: CASSFFRGEQFF

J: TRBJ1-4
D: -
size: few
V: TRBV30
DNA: TGTGCCTGGAGTCTCGTACCACGAGCAACTAATGAAAAACTGTTTTTT
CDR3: CAWSLVPRATNEKLFF

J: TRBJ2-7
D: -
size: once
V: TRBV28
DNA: TGTGCCAGCAGTTCCGATCACCACGAGCAGTACTTC
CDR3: CASSSDHHEQYF

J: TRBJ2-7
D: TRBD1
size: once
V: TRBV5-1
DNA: TGCGCCAGCAGCTTGAGACAGGGGGTCTCCTACGAGCAGTACTTC
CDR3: CASSLRQGVSYEQYF

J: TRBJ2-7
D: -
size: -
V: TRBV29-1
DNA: TGCAGCGTTGAAGGGGGCGCCTTTTACGAGCAGTACTTC
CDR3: CSVEGGAFYEQYF

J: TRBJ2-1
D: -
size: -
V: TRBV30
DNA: TGTGCCTGGAGTGTGTACAATGAGCAGTTCTTC
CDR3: CAWSVYNEQFF

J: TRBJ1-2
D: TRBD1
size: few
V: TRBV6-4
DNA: TGTGCCAGCAGTGACGGGGGGACAGTTTCCCCCTATGGCTACACCTTC
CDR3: CASSDGGTVSPYGYTF

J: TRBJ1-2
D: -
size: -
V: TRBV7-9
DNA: TGTGCCAGCAGCTCGACCCTGTGGAGGGAAGGACCCTATGGCTACACCTTC
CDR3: CASSSTLWREGPYGYTF

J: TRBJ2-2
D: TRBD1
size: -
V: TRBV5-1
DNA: TGCGCCAGCAGCATAGGGGACAGTTTCACCGGGGAGCTGTTTTTT
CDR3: CASSIGDSFTGELFF

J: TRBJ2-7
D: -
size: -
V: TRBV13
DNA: TGTGCCAGCAGCTTCCAGTCAGGCGAATCTCCCTACGAGCAGTACTTC
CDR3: CASSFQSGESPYEQYF

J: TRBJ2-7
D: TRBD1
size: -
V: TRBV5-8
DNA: TGTGCCAGCAGCCGTCTCCAGGGGGCGGACGAGCAGTACTTC
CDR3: CASSRLQGADEQYF

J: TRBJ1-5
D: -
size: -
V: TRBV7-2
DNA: TGTGCCAGCAGCTTTTCTTGGGGTCAGCCCCAGCATTTT
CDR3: CASSFSWGQPQHF

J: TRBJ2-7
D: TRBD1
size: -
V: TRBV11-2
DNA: TGTGCCACCACCTCGACAGGGAGTTGGTCCTCCTTCTACGAGCAGTACTTC
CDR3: CATTSTGSWSSFYEQYF

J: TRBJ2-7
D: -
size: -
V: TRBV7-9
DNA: TGTGCCAGCAGCCAGGGCGCCGTTTACGAGCAGTACTTC
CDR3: CASSQGAVYEQYF

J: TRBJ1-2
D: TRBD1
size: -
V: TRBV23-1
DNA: TGCCCCTATATTGTGGGACAGGGGATTTATGGCTACACCTTC
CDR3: CPYIVGQGIYGYTF

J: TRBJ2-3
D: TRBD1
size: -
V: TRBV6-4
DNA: TGTGCCAGCAGTGATGCCGGGACAGGGGGATTACCCACAGATACGCAGTATTTT
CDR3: CASSDAGTGGLPTDTQYF

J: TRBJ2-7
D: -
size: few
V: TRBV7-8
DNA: TGTGCCAGCAGCTTAGCTGGACAGTCCTTCACCTACGAGCAGTACTTC
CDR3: CASSLAGQSFTYEQYF

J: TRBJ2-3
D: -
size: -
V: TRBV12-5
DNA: TGTGCTAGTGGTCCTGGGGGCACAGATACGCAGTATTTT
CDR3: CASGPGGTDTQYF

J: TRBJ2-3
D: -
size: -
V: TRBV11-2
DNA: TGTGCCAGCAGCTTCTTACGGACGGTCACAGATACGCAGTATTTT
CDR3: CASSFLRTVTDTQYF

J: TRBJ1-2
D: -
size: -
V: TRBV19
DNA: TGTGCCAGTAGTGCACGGGCCTGGGGGGAGACCTACTATGGCTACACCTTC
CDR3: CASSARAWGETYYGYTF

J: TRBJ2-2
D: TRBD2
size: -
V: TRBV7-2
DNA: TGTGCCAGCAGTCCTAGCCTAGCGGGGGGGCTCACCGGGGAGCTGTTTTTT
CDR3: CASSPSLAGGLTGELFF

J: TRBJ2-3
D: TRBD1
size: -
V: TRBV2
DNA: TGTGCCAGCAGTGATCAGGGGGCGGCAGATACGCAGTATTTT
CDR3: CASSDQGAADTQYF

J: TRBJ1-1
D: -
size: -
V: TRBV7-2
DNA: TGCGCCAGCAGCCTGGAGAGGGGGATGAACACTGAAGCTTTCTTT
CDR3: CASSLERGMNTEAFF

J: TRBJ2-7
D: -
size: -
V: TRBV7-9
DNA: TGTGCCAGCAGCTCTGGGGGGAGGCAGCTCCTTTACGAGCAGTACTTC
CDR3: CASSSGGRQLLYEQYF

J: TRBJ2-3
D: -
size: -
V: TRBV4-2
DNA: TGTGCCAGCAGCTCCCGCACAGATACGCAGTATTTT
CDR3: CASSSRTDTQYF

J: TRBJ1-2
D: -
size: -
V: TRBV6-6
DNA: TGTGCCAGCACACGGTTGACTAACTATGGCTACACCTTC
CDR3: CASTRLTNYGYTF

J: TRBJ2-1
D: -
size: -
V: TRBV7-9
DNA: TGTGCCAGCAGCTCGCCGAGGGGAAGCTCCTACAATGAGCAGTTCTTC
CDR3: CASSSPRGSSYNEQFF

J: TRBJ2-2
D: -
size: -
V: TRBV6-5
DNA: TGTGCCAGCAGTCCCCCCCGGGGTCGTATCGGGGAGCTGTTTTTT
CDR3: CASSPPRGRIGELFF

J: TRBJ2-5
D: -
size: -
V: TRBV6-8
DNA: TGTGCCAGCAGCCTCAACAGGGAAGAGACCCAGTACTTC
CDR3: CASSLNREETQYF

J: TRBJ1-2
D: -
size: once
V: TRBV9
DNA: TGTGCCAGCAGCGCAACGCCCAGGGTGATCTATGGCTACACCTTC
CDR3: CASSATPRVIYGYTF